The present entry profiles one T cell receptor (beta chain) with its context. Which antigen it targets is not known. The record has no base qualities; no much larger clone is one base away. This specimen belongs to a study of beta chain features in type 1 diabetes (dated by TCRdb to the late 2010s). With respect to the entire study: Patients and healthy donors did not differ in mean age, gender distribution, total cell number or subset yield. A total of roughly 98,000,000 sorted cells were examined across all samples, and RNA yield correlated strongly with the number of cells per subset. In the study, recently diagnosed type 1 diabetes patients and matched healthy donors were compared on the TCRB repertoires of their sorted circulating CD4+ T cell subsets. Regulatory and stem cell-like memory subsets were obtained from only 8 patients and roughly 8 healthy donors, while naive and central memory subsets were obtained from all 28 donors.

Summary of the overall study and its limitations: Shorter templates might have been favored by PCR, but patient and control samples were amplified and corrected together, so both groups would have been affected equally by any skew. Sequencing cDNA rather than genomic DNA could over-represent highly expressing activated cells, although activation and CD3 levels did not differ between groups. Patients with type 1 diabetes made fewer insertions and deleted more nucleotides at VDJ recombination sites, implying thymic rearrangement abnormalities. HLA sub-analyses involved small numbers of individuals, so any influence of HLA type on TCRB rearrangement remained unresolved. The naive, central memory and regulatory TCRB repertoires appeared to resemble one another more closely among patients than among healthy donors. In all four CD4+ subsets, TCRB CDR3 length was moderately but significantly shorter in type 1 diabetes patients.

A single peripheral blood draw of around 120 mL on average was collected from each donor into heparinised tubes. A BD FACSAria II and a panel including CD45RO, CCR7, CD25, CD127, CD95 and CD27 were used to sort naive, central memory, regulatory and stem cell-like memory CD4+ T cells. A purity above 95% was achieved for all sorted populations. PBMCs were isolated right away by Lymphoprep density gradient centrifugation and were stained directly, without culture. So that batch effects would be minimized, each experiment stained and sorted samples in pairs, pairing one healthy donor with one patient. The entire amount of isolated RNA was reverse transcribed using the High Capacity cDNA Reverse Transcription Kit, so the sequenced TCRB transcripts were expressed ones. Naive, central memory and regulatory T cell samples underwent deep immunoSEQ sequencing, averaging approximately 3.5 million total reads per sample. Sorted cells were lysed in RLT buffer and RNA was extracted with DNase-treated RNeasy Micro or Mini kits, depending on cell number. To prevent cross-contamination, every cell subset was processed on its own, while patient and healthy donor samples were processed together. The immunoSEQ multiplex PCR was used to amplify TCRB sequences from cDNA, yielding 87-bp fragments that span the CDR3 region. The amplicons were sequenced using the Illumina HiSeq platform. From the authors' description of their analysis: Synthetic template baselines were used to correct PCR bias computationally, reads within Hamming distance 2 were collapsed, and singletons that could not be merged were discarded. Reads were aligned against IMGT so that V, D and J genes, CDR3 length and insertions or deletions at six rearrangement sites could be assigned. Within each subset, clonotype counts were normalized to sorted cell number, after which true diversity and Gini coefficients were computed with the tcR R package. The overlap coefficient, calculated on TCRB nucleotide sequences, was used to quantify repertoire sharing. What TCRdb holds here is the immuneACCESS table cut down to in-frame rearrangements. Part of the clones is not present; checked against another copy, under half of the missing clones reflect an unresolved V gene, and the others are unexplained. V and J calls and clone size are copied from that table; D and trimming were computed from the DNA. This sample comprises a few hundred thousand clones, around 15% of them detected only once. Clones ranked in the top ten supply 6.7% of the sample.

V trim: 5 bases; J trim: 1 base; unmatched bases: 13. Per the germline V gene, SGHAT is the CDR1 and FQNNGV is the CDR2. The CDR3, cysteine through phenylalanine, is 19 amino acids long. The retained sequence is limited to the CDR3, 57 bases, with the frame set at the first base. Material for sequencing was central memory CD4+ T cells from blood. The V and J genes are TRBV11-2 and TRBJ2-6, with 8 middle bases fitting TRBD1. This clonotype originated in a man aged 25 to 40 in good health. The nucleotides read TGTGCCAGCAGCCCCATTCGTAGCAGGGGGCCTTCTGGGGCCAACGTCCTGACTTTC. Translated, it gives CASSPIRSRGPSGANVLTF.